Presented here are 30 T cell receptor beta chains from one specimen sequenced in a study of beta chain features in type 1 diabetes. The whole isolated RNA underwent reverse transcription, so sequencing captured expressed TCRB transcripts. TCRdb's table, derived via immunoSEQ multiplex PCR, lists solely in-frame clones and lacks some. This sample has about 450,000 clones, with over 10% found just once. The sample comprised naive CD4+ T cells from blood. These receptors all stem from a woman aged 18 to 35 in good health.

This clone has more than one count but fewer than ten. The chain joins TRBV2 to TRBJ2-5; D gene uncertain. Trimming cost V 0 bases and J 8 bases, with 16 bases left between them. CDR1 is SNHLY, CDR2 FYNNEI, per germline. The CDR3 contains 15 residues. The CDR3 sequence is CASSEAGVGFETQYF. CDR3 nucleotide sequence: TGTGCCAGCAGTGAAGCAGGAGTGGGCTTTGAAACCCAGTACTTC. Full variable domain (remainder filled in from reference TRBV2 and TRBJ2-5): EPEVTQTPSHQVTQMGQEVILRCVPISNHLYFYWYRQILGQKVEFLVSFYNNEISEKSEIFDDQFSVERPDGSNFTLKIRSTKLEDSAMYFCASSEAGVGFETQYFGPGTRLLVL.

CDR3 protein: CSATVADEQYV. The CDR3 bases are TGCAGTGCTACCGTAGCTGACGAGCAGTACGTC. The chain couples TRBV20-1 to TRBJ2-7, with no clear D. Germline CDR1 DFQATT, CDR2 SNEGSKA (reference sequence). The CDR3 runs 11 residues. Deletions cut 4 bases from V and 5 bases from J, with 9 bases between.

This rearrangement joins TRBV7-2 to TRBJ1-1; D uncertain. The CDR3 has 15 amino acids. V lost 2 bases to trimming and J lost 1 base, with 11 bases between them. Germline loops: CDR1 SGHTA, CDR2 FQGNSA. CDR3 sequence reads: CASSLRVLWNTEAFF. The CDR3 DNA sequence: TGTGCCAGCAGCTTAAGGGTCTTGTGGAACACTGAAGCTTTCTTT.

This clone turned up a few times. The CDR3 is CATSEGMTEAYEQYF. The DNA of the CDR3 is TGTGCCACCAGCGAAGGGATGACCGAAGCCTACGAGCAGTACTTC. This chain links TRBV15 with TRBJ2-7; D not resolved. CDR3 length: 15 amino acids. Germline V CDR1 and CDR2: LNHNV, YYDKDF (reference sequence). Trimming stripped 5 bases from V and 2 bases from J, with 16 bases between. The full variable domain, with the rest looked up from reference TRBV15 and TRBJ2-7, is DAMVIQNPRYQVTQFGKPVTLSCSQTLNHNVMYWYQQKSSQAPKLLFHYYDKDFNNEADTPDNFQSRRPNTSFCFLDIRSPGLGDTAMYLCATSEGMTEAYEQYFGPGTRLTVT.

This chain uses TRBV14 with TRBJ1-4; no firm D call. The V and J ends lost 2 bases and 0 bases respectively, with 13 bases between them. CDR1 is SGHDN and CDR2 is FVKESK in the germline V gene. CDR3 length equals 17 residues. Here the CDR3 reads CASSQFGDLTTNEKLFF. Here the CDR3 DNA reads TGTGCCAGCAGCCAATTTGGAGATCTGACAACTAATGAAAAACTGTTTTTT.

The chain joins TRBV14 to TRBJ2-1; 7 nucleotides agree with TRBD1. Germline V gene lookup returns CDR1 SGHDN and CDR2 FVKESK. V lost 4 bases, J lost 7 bases, and 4 bases stayed unmatched. The CDR3 has 13 amino acids. CDR3 region: CASSLSRGNEQFF. The CDR3 DNA is TGTGCCAGCAGCCTCTCCAGGGGGAATGAGCAGTTCTTC.

This clone was recorded a few times. V and J are TRBV7-9 and TRBJ1-1; D unresolved. This CDR3 has 12 residues. Germline V gene sequence: CDR1 SEHNR, CDR2 FQNEAQ (reference sequence). V dropped 5 bases and J dropped 8 bases, with 12 bases sitting between them. CDR3 DNA sequence: TGTGCCAGCAGCCGAGTCAGCCAAGAAGCTTTCTTT. Protein product: CASSRVSQEAFF. Combining the CDR3 with reference TRBV7-9 and TRBJ1-1 gives the whole variable domain DTGVSQNPRHKITKRGQNVTFRCDPISEHNRLYWYRQTLGQGPEFLTYFQNEAQLEKSRLLSDRFSAERPKGSFSTLEIQRTEQGDSAMYLCASSRVSQEAFFGQGTRLTVV.

The CDR3 nucleotides are TGTGCCAGCAAGAGGACAGGGTGGGAAAAACTGTTTTTT. Residues: CASKRTGWEKLFF. V and J are TRBV27 and TRBJ1-4, with 8 bases matching TRBD1. This CDR3 has 13 residues. Germline trimming cut 7 bases from V and 8 bases from J; bases unmatched to any gene: 6. Germline loops: CDR1 MNHEY, CDR2 SMNVEV (reference sequence).

This clone appeared a few times. The V call is TRBV7-9, the J call TRBJ2-4; D tentatively reads TRBD1 or TRBD2 (5 bases each). The CDR3 has 19 residues. V was pared by 4 bases and J by 0 bases, with 22 bases between. CDR1 and CDR2 from the germline V gene are SEHNR and FQNEAQ (reference sequence). The CDR3 sequence: CASSSNGAKGQIAKNIQYF. The DNA for the CDR3 is TGTGCCAGCAGCTCTAACGGGGCCAAGGGCCAAATAGCCAAAAACATTCAGTACTTC.

This clone was recorded a few times. The chain has TRBV27 and TRBJ1-4, with a tentative D call TRBD1 (5 bases). V gave up 6 bases and J gave up 5 bases, with 25 bases separating them. The CDR3 is 18 amino acids. The germline V gene encodes CDR1 MNHEY and CDR2 SMNVEV (reference sequence). The CDR3 nucleotides are TGTGCCAGCAGCCGCGAGGGGTCCGTGCGTGAAACCAATGAAAAACTGTTTTTT. Amino acid sequence: CASSREGSVRETNEKLFF.

The chain employs TRBV5-6 and TRBJ1-2, with a tentative D call TRBD1 (6 bases). This CDR3 contains 13 residues. The V end lost 2 bases, the J end lost 7 bases, and 12 bases lay between the germline ends. Germline lookup yields CDR1 SGHDT and CDR2 YYEEEE. CDR3 sequence: CASSFSRGRGYTF. In DNA, the CDR3 is TGTGCCAGCAGCTTCTCCAGGGGACGTGGCTACACCTTC.

The chain is built from TRBV4-3 and TRBJ1-2; D is unresolved. Germline CDR1 and CDR2: LGHNA and YSLEER. The CDR3 length is 13 residues. V was pared by 0 bases and J by 5 bases, with 7 bases between. The DNA for the CDR3 is TGCGCCAGCAGCCAAGATCTTGGGTATGGCTACACCTTC. Amino acid sequence: CASSQDLGYGYTF.

The chain has TRBV7-9 and TRBJ1-2, with D uncertain. The CDR3 is 12 amino acids. CDR1 and CDR2 (germline): SEHNR, FQNEAQ (reference sequence). V was cut by 5 bases and J by 7 bases, with 11 bases left in between. For the CDR3, the DNA is TGTGCCAGCAGCCCGGACTTGGGTGGCTACACCTTC. This encodes CASSPDLGGYTF.

Of note for this clone: This CDR3 is also generated by other DNA sequences in the sample. The CDR3 region is CASRLNYGYTF. The CDR3 DNA is TGTGCCAGCAGACTTAACTATGGCTACACCTTC. The chain joins TRBV28 to TRBJ1-2; D gene uncertain. Germline lookup yields CDR1 MDHEN and CDR2 SYDVKM. With 6 bases removed from V and 1 base from J, the gap between germline ends came to 3 bases. This CDR3 comprises 11 residues.

The V gene is TRBV6-5, the J gene TRBJ2-1; 8 bases agree with TRBD1. CDR3 length: 16 residues. V lost 0 bases and J lost 4; bases outside the gene matches: 5. CDR1 MNHEY and CDR2 SVGAGI come from the germline V gene. CDR3 bases: TGTGCCAGCAGTTACTCCGGACAGGGCCGATACAATGAGCAGTTCTTC. As protein: CASSYSGQGRYNEQFF.

The chain uses TRBV19 and TRBJ2-1; 7 nucleotides align to TRBD1. From germline, CDR1 is LNHDA and CDR2 SQIVND (reference sequence). The V and J ends lost 3 bases and 7 bases, in that order; junction bases with no gene match: 6. The CDR3 spans 14 residues. CDR3 amino acids: CASSMLQGRNEQFF. In DNA, the CDR3 is TGTGCCAGTAGTATGTTACAGGGGCGGAATGAGCAGTTCTTC.

This clone has just a few counts. V and J are TRBV12-5 and TRBJ1-6, with 9 bases lining up with TRBD1. V lost 6 bases to trimming and J lost 10 bases; unmatched junction nucleotides: 16. This CDR3 contains 17 residues. Germline values: CDR1 LGHNT, CDR2 FRNRAP. The CDR3 protein is CASGTTHPRQGDSPLHF. For the CDR3, the DNA is TGTGCTAGTGGCACGACCCATCCCCGACAGGGGGACTCACCCCTCCACTTT.

This clone has just a few counts. This chain links TRBV1 with TRBJ2-1; the D segment call TRBD2 is taken from the table without a DNA check. TRBV1 represents a pseudogene. This CDR3 has 16 amino acids. The CDR3 region is CTSSQVYAGSYNEQFF. In nucleotides, the CDR3 is TGCACCAGCAGCCAAGTTTATGCGGGGTCCTACAATGAGCAGTTCTTC.

This clone was detected a few times. This sequence joins TRBV7-2 and TRBJ1-6; no definite D call. The CDR3 is 15 amino acids. CDR1 SGHTA and CDR2 FQGNSA come from the germline V gene. Trimming pared 1 base from V and 9 bases from J, leaving 13 bases between. As DNA, the CDR3 is TGTGCCAGCAGCTTAGGAGGACGAACGACTTCACCCCTCCACTTT. This gives the protein CASSLGGRTTSPLHF. The whole variable domain, filled in from reference TRBV7-2 and TRBJ1-6, reads GAGVSQSPSNKVTEKGKDVELRCDPISGHTALYWYRQSLGQGLEFLIYFQGNSAPDKSGLPSDRFSAERTGGSVSTLTIQRTQQEDSAVYLCASSLGGRTTSPLHFGNGTRLTVT.

In this sample, this clone turned up a few times. This chain joins TRBV9 and TRBJ2-3, with 9 bases fitting TRBD2. The length of the CDR3 is 18 residues. Germline CDR1 reads SGDLS; CDR2 reads YYNGEE. J gave up 1 base and V 0 bases, and 9 bases lay outside the gene matches. The CDR3 is CASSVGLAGQDGTDTQYF. The CDR3 nucleotides are TGTGCCAGCAGCGTAGGCCTAGCGGGACAAGACGGCACAGATACGCAGTATTTT.

This clone has a handful of counts. The sample carries other DNA sequences with the same CDR3. This sequence joins TRBV28 and TRBJ2-2; D is unclear. CDR3 length: 12 amino acids. V shed 3 bases and J shed 4 bases, with 3 bases lying between them. Germline CDR1 and CDR2: MDHEN and SYDVKM. The CDR3 DNA reads TGTGCCAGCAGTTTGAGCACCGGGGAGCTGTTTTTT. It specifies CASSLSTGELFF.

V gene TRBV29-1 combines with J gene TRBJ2-7; D gene ambiguous. The V gene's germline CDR1 is SQVTM and CDR2 ANQGSEA. CDR3 length equals 13 residues. Trimming took off 3 bases at V and 7 bases at J, with 16 bases between the two ends. The CDR3 coding sequence is TGCAGCGTTGAGCGCCGAGGTGTCGGGGAGCAGTACTTC. Protein product: CSVERRGVGEQYF.

The chain joins TRBV4-3 to TRBJ2-3; 13 bases align to TRBD2. CDR1 is LGHNA and CDR2 is YSLEER in the germline V gene. The CDR3 has 16 amino acids. The ends lost 3 bases at V and 5 bases at J; junction bases unmatched: 5. CDR3 loop: CASSHSGLAGEDTQYF. The CDR3 DNA follows: TGCGCCAGCAGCCACAGCGGACTAGCGGGAGAAGATACGCAGTATTTT.

This clone was seen more than once but under ten times. This sequence joins TRBV28 and TRBJ2-2; D remains ambiguous. There are 14 residues in the CDR3. The V end was cut by 3 bases, the J end by 1 base, with 6 bases between. Germline V gene lookup returns CDR1 MDHEN and CDR2 SYDVKM. In DNA form, the CDR3 reads TGTGCCAGCAGTTTGGTGGAGAACACCGGGGAGCTGTTTTTT. Protein: CASSLVENTGELFF.

This clone was seen a few times. This rearrangement joins TRBV30 to TRBJ2-1; the D gene is possibly TRBD1 (5 bases). The V and J ends lost 3 bases and 9 bases respectively, with 15 bases between them. The germline gives CDR1 GTSNPN, CDR2 SVGIG (reference sequence). The CDR3 runs to 13 residues. Here the CDR3 DNA reads TGTGCCTGGAGACGAAGGGGAAGGGGTGAGCAGTTCTTC. This codes for CAWRRRGRGEQFF. The full variable domain, with the rest looked up from reference TRBV30 and TRBJ2-1, is SQTIHQWPATLVQPVGSPLSLECTVEGTSNPNLYWYRQAAGRGLQLLFYSVGIGQISSEVPQNLSASRPQDRQFILSSKKLLLSDSGFYLCAWRRRGRGEQFFGPGTRLTVL.

The J gene is TRBJ2-7, the V gene TRBV6-5, with 7 bases aligning to TRBD1. With 6 bases clipped from V and 9 bases from J, the junction kept 11 bases outside the gene matches. Germline lookup yields CDR1 MNHEY and CDR2 SVGAGI. The CDR3 consists of 13 residues. The CDR3 loop is CASSRGTASRQYF. CDR3 nucleotide sequence: TGTGCCAGCAGCCGAGGGACAGCCTCTCGGCAGTACTTC.

The chain recombines TRBV15 with TRBJ1-6, with D possibly TRBD1 on 5 matching bases. This CDR3 has 15 amino acids. CDR1 and CDR2 from the germline V gene are LNHNV and YYDKDF (reference sequence). V was clipped by 2 bases and J by 7 bases, with 12 bases between them. The CDR3 is CATSRKDIGNSPLHF. DNA for the CDR3: TGTGCCACCAGCAGAAAGGACATTGGGAATTCACCCCTCCACTTT.

In this sample, this clone turned up a few times. This chain links TRBV7-2 with TRBJ2-7, with 7 positions matching TRBD1. The CDR3 totals 13 residues. V shed 2 bases and J 6 bases; nucleotides not matched to a gene: 4. Germline V gives CDR1 SGHTA, CDR2 FQGNSA. The CDR3 sequence is CASSLNRGSEQYV. CDR3 DNA: TGTGCCAGCAGCTTAAACAGGGGCAGCGAGCAGTACGTC.

The genes are TRBV11-3 and TRBJ2-1; maybe TRBD2 (6 bases). This CDR3 is built from 14 residues. Germline values: CDR1 SGHNT, CDR2 YENEEA. The V and J ends lost 4 bases and 4 bases respectively, with 11 bases between them. The CDR3 sequence: CASSWGRRYNEQFF. In DNA form, the CDR3 reads TGTGCCAGCAGCTGGGGGAGGAGGTACAATGAGCAGTTCTTC. The full variable domain, in which reference TRBV11-3 and TRBJ2-1 provide the parts outside the CDR3, is EAGVVQSPRYKIIEKKQPVAFWCNPISGHNTLYWYLQNLGQGPELLIRYENEEAVDDSQLPKDRFSAERLKGVDSTLKIQPAELGDSAVYLCASSWGRRYNEQFFGPGTRLTVL.

This clone was found a few times. The CDR3 is CASSYRDRAYNEQFF. The CDR3 region has the DNA TGTGCCAGCAGTTACCGGGACAGGGCCTACAATGAGCAGTTCTTC. The chain combines TRBV7-2 with TRBJ2-1; 9 bases fit TRBD1. The CDR3 is 15 amino acids. CDR1 is SGHTA, CDR2 FQGNSA, per germline. Losses at the gene ends were 6 bases for V and 2 bases for J; bases not matched to a gene: 5.